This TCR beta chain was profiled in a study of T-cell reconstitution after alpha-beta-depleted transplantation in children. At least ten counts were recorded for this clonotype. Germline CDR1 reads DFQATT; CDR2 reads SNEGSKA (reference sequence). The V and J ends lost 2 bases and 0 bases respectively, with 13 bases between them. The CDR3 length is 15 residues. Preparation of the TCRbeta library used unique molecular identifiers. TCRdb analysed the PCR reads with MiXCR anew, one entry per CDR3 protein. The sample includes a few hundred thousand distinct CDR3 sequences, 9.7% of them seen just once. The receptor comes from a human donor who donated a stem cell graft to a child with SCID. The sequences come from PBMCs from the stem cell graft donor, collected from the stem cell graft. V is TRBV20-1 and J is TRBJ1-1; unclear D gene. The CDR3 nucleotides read TGCAGTGCTAGATCTATGTCTTCCCTGAACACTGAAGCTTTCTTT. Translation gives CSARSMSSLNTEAFF.